These 10 T cell receptor beta chains came from one sample sequenced in a study of beta chain features in type 1 diabetes. The authors reverse transcribed all of the isolated RNA, so sequencing captured expressed TCRB transcripts. Only in-frame clones appear in the TCRdb table, and some are missing; sequencing was by immunoSEQ multiplex PCR. The table shows 250,000 to 300,000 clones, with around 22% occurring only once. These receptors have no identified antigens. General study findings and limits: Shortening that was moderate but significant affected the TCRB CDR3s of Type 1 diabetes patients in all four CD4+ subsets.

Specimen: naive CD4+ T cells from blood. Receptor source: a woman aged 25 to 39 with type 1 diabetes.

The chain links TRBV7-9 to TRBJ1-1; 7 nucleotides line up with TRBD1. The J segment lost 1 base and the V segment lost 5 bases, leaving 7 bases of the junction unmatched. The length of the CDR3 is 15 residues. Germline CDR1 SEHNR, CDR2 FQNEAQ (reference sequence). The DNA of the CDR3 is TGTGCCAGCAGCACTTACAGGGGACCGAACACTGAAGCTTTCTTT. Translation: CASSTYRGPNTEAFF.

The table lists this clone with a few counts. The chain has TRBV30 and TRBJ2-5; 12 positions match TRBD2. The CDR3 loop spans 13 amino acids. With V trimmed by 3 bases and J by 4 bases, 0 bases remained unmatched. Per the germline V gene, CDR1 is GTSNPN and CDR2 is SVGIG (reference sequence). CDR3 region: CAWRLAGGETQYF. DNA of the CDR3: TGTGCCTGGAGACTAGCGGGGGGAGAGACCCAGTACTTC.

This rearrangement joins TRBV7-3 to TRBJ2-3; D not certain. V was trimmed by 5 bases and J by 0 bases, leaving 12 bases between them. Germline values: CDR1 SGHTA, CDR2 FQGTGA. The CDR3 sequence is 15 residues long. The CDR3 nucleotides read TGTGCCAGCAGCCCCTCTTGGAGCAGCACAGATACGCAGTATTTT. This sequence encodes CASSPSWSSTDTQYF.

The chain combines TRBV4-1 with TRBJ1-1; 8 bases fit TRBD1. The germline V gene encodes CDR1 MGHRA and CDR2 YSYEKL. The CDR3 is made up of 15 amino acids. V lost 3 bases and J lost 4; bases outside the gene matches: 7. The CDR3 DNA sequence: TGCGCCAGCAGCCACGTAGGACAGGGCGTCACTGAAGCTTTCTTT. It translates to CASSHVGQGVTEAFF.

The chain is built from TRBV29-1 and TRBJ1-1; no clear D gene. V was clipped by 3 bases and J by 1 base, with 9 bases between them. The V gene's germline CDR1 is SQVTM and CDR2 ANQGSEA. This CDR3 is built from 13 residues. In DNA form, the CDR3 reads TGCAGCGTTGAGGAGCCCAGGAACACTGAAGCTTTCTTT. This translates into CSVEEPRNTEAFF. Looking up the rest from reference TRBV29-1 and TRBJ1-1 gives the full variable domain: SAVISQKPSRDICQRGTSLTIQCQVDSQVTMMFWYRQQPGQSLTLIATANQGSEATYESGFVIDKFPISRPNLTFSTLTVSNMSPEDSSIYLCSVEEPRNTEAFFGQGTRLTVV.

The rearrangement uses TRBV27 and TRBJ2-5, with D possibly matching TRBD2 (6 bases). There are 13 residues in the CDR3. CDR1 and CDR2 (germline): MNHEY, SMNVEV (reference sequence). The CDR3 region has the DNA TGTTCCCACATCGGAGGGGCCCAAGAGACCCAGTACTTC. Translated: CSHIGGAQETQYF.

The V gene is TRBV28, the J gene TRBJ1-1; no reliable D call. The CDR3 covers 15 residues. Germline loops: CDR1 MDHEN, CDR2 SYDVKM. The V end was cut by 6 bases, the J end by 5 bases, with 19 bases between. The CDR3 coding sequence is TGTGCCAGCAGCTCATCCTCGGCGGGAAGTACTGAAGCTTTCTTT. This encodes CASSSSSAGSTEAFF.

The chain combines TRBV30 with TRBJ1-4, with 8 bases that match TRBD1. The length of the CDR3 is 13 residues. Germline V gives CDR1 GTSNPN, CDR2 SVGIG (reference sequence). V lost 8 bases, J lost 4 bases, and 6 bases stayed unmatched. CDR3 nucleotide sequence: TGTGCCCGACAGGGGACCGATAATGAAAAACTGTTTTTT. It encodes CARQGTDNEKLFF. The entire variable domain, with the rest obtained from reference TRBV30 and TRBJ1-4, is as follows: SQTIHQWPATLVQPVGSPLSLECTVEGTSNPNLYWYRQAAGRGLQLLFYSVGIGQISSEVPQNLSASRPQDRQFILSSKKLLLSDSGFYLCARQGTDNEKLFFGSGTQLSVL.

The table lists this clone with a few counts. The J gene is TRBJ1-3, the V gene TRBV9, with no clear D. The V end was cut by 5 bases, the J end by 0 bases, with 15 bases between. The CDR3 runs 16 residues. In germline, CDR1 is SGDLS, CDR2 YYNGEE. For the CDR3, the DNA is TGTGCCAGCAGTGACCTAGGGAGGCTCTCTGGAAACACCATATATTTT. The encoded protein is CASSDLGRLSGNTIYF.

The CDR3 is CASPTGATRNQPQHF. The DNA of the CDR3 is TGTGCCTCGCCAACAGGGGCTACGCGCAATCAGCCCCAGCATTTT. This sequence joins TRBV30 and TRBJ1-5; TRBD1 agrees at 7 bases. The CDR3 runs to 15 residues. V shed 7 bases and J 2 bases; nucleotides not matched to a gene: 11. Germline lookup yields CDR1 GTSNPN and CDR2 SVGIG (reference sequence). The full variable domain, completed using reference TRBV30 and TRBJ1-5, is SQTIHQWPATLVQPVGSPLSLECTVEGTSNPNLYWYRQAAGRGLQLLFYSVGIGQISSEVPQNLSASRPQDRQFILSSKKLLLSDSGFYLCASPTGATRNQPQHFGDGTRLSIL.